This T cell receptor beta chain derives from a study of Graves' ophthalmopathy and Graves' hyperthyroidism. Hyperthyroidism cases were recent diagnoses of under 2 months' duration in people aged 18 to 65. Exclusion covered patients with other autoimmune diseases or uncontrolled infections (as well as pregnancy or lactation). Diagnostic conclusions were grounded in clinical symptoms, serum thyroxine, TRAb, thyroid ultrasound and orbital computed tomography. Findings and caveats of the study: Blood also carried most expanded thyroid clonotypes exceeding 0.001 frequency.

This clonotype was seen repeatedly, ten times or more. Its antigen remains unidentified. The CDR3 consists of 12 residues. The V end was cut by 4 bases, the J end by 4 bases, with 7 bases between. The germline V gene encodes CDR1 SGHTA and CDR2 FQGNSA. Amplification from RNA transcripts yielded the TCR beta CDR3 regions. HTBI-primed RT-PCR formed the first round, and a multiplex PCR formed the second. TCRdb reprocessed the multiplex PCR reads with MiXCR, giving one entry per CDR3 protein. The data hold 900,000 to 1,200,000 distinct CDR3 sequences, with 35% to 45% observed a single time. This TCR came from an adult man with Graves' hyperthyroidism. Sequencing input: peripheral blood or thyroid tissue (not recorded which). The chain carries TRBV7-2 and TRBJ1-2; D is unclear. CDR3 sequence (DNA): TGTGCCAGCAGCTCCGAGGTCTATGGCTACACCTTC. Residues: CASSSEVYGYTF.